The present T cell receptor beta chain was sequenced within a study of shared clonotypes between healthy human individuals. Study outcomes and limitations: Researchers found naive subsets generally carried larger estimated richness than memory subsets. Sorted-subset sequencing, rarefaction showed, was incomplete despite large depth.

Assay: immunoSEQ multiplex PCR; the TCRdb copy retains only in-frame clones and omits some. The sample yields more than 500,000 clones, around 95% seen once. Of note for this clone: Its antigen is as yet unknown.

The naive CD8 population came from CD45RO-negative cells selected for CCR7, without terminally differentiated effector memory CD45RA+ cells. This CDR3 has 17 amino acids. Trimming left V 0 bases short and J 7 bases short, with 19 bases between. In germline, CDR1 is MGHRA, CDR2 YSYEKL. J is TRBJ1-5 and V is TRBV4-1; TRBD1 might be the D (5 bases). The specimen was naive CD8+ T cells sorted from blood. The source of this sequence is a woman aged 30 to 39 in good health. CDR3: CASSQDIGAGRGQPQHF. Written as DNA, the CDR3 is TGCGCCAGCAGCCAAGATATAGGGGCAGGGCGAGGACAGCCCCAGCATTTT.